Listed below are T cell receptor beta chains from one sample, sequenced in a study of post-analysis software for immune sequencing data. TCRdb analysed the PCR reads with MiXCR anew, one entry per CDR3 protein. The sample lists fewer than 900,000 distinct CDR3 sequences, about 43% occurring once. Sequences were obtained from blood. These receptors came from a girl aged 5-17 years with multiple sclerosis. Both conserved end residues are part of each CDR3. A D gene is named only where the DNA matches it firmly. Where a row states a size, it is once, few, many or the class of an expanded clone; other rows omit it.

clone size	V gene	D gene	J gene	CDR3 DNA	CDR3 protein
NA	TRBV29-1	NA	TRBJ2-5	TGCAGCGTTGACGGGAGTGAGACCCAGTACTTC	CSVDGSETQYF
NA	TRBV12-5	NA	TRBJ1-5	TGTGCTAGTGGTTCCGGTTCAAATCAGCCCCAGCATTTT	CASGSGSNQPQHF
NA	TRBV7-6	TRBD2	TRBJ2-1	TGTGCCAGCAGCTTGGCTAGCGGGAGGGCATACAATGAGCAGTTCTTC	CASSLASGRAYNEQFF
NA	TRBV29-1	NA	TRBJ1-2	TGCAGCGTTGGGGCCCCCGGCAACTATGGCTACACCTTC	CSVGAPGNYGYTF
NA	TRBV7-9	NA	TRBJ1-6	TGTGCCAGCAGCTTAGCGCGCGCCTCTAGATATAATTCACCCCTCCACTTT	CASSLARASRYNSPLHF
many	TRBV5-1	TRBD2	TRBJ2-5	TGCGCCAGCAGCCCCGGCGGGACTAGCGGGAACCAAGAGACCCAGTACTTC	CASSPGGTSGNQETQYF
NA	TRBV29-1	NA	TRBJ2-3	TGCAGCGTTGGAGACAGAAATACGCAGTATTTT	CSVGDRNTQYF
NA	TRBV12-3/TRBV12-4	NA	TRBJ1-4	TGTGCCAGCAGTTTATCCAGGGGAGGGGGTGAAAAACTGTTTTTT	CASSLSRGGGEKLFF
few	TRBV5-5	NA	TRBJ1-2	TGTGCCAGCAGCTGGGAAGGGGGACGGGCCGTCTATGGCTACACCTTC	CASSWEGGRAVYGYTF
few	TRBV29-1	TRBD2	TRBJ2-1	TGCAGCGTTACTAGCGGTAACAATGAGCAGTTCTTC	CSVTSGNNEQFF
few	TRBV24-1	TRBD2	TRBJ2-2	TGTGCCACCAGTGGGACTAGCGGGAGGGCCATCACCGGGGAGCTGTTTTTT	CATSGTSGRAITGELFF
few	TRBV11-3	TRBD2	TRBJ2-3	TGTGCCACCACGCCGGGCGGGGGTCTGGATACGCAGTATTTT	CATTPGGGLDTQYF
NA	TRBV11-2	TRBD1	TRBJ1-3	TGTACCAGCAGCTTAAGGGGGCAGGCTGGAAACACCATATATTTT	CTSSLRGQAGNTIYF
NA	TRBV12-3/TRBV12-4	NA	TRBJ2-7	TGTGCCAGCAGCCGCCCTGTCGGCTATCCATACGAGCAGTACTTC	CASSRPVGYPYEQYF
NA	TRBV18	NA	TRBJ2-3	TGTGCCAGCTCACCACCGACGGACCCCGATACGCAGTATTTT	CASSPPTDPDTQYF
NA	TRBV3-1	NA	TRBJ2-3	TGTGCCAGCAGCTCTCTCCGAGACGTCCCCACAGATACGCAGTATTTT	CASSSLRDVPTDTQYF
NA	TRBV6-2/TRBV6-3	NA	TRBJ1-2	TGTGCCAGCAGTGGAACGAATAACTATGGCTACACCTTC	CASSGTNNYGYTF
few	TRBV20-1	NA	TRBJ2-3	TGCAGTGCGGGCACAGATACGCAGTATTTT	CSAGTDTQYF
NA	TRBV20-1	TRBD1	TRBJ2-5	TGCAGTGCTAGAGATCAGAGACAGGGAAACCAAGAGACCCAGTACTTC	CSARDQRQGNQETQYF
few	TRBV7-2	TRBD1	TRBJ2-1	TGTGCCAGCAGCTTAACCCTCCGGGACAGGGTGACAAATGAGCAGTTCTTC	CASSLTLRDRVTNEQFF
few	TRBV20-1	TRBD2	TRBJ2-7	TGCAGTGCTAGAGGACTAGCGGCCTCCTACGAGCAGTACTTC	CSARGLAASYEQYF
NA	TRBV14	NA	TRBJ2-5	TGTGCCAGCAGCCAAGGCGGACTCCATCAAGAGACCCAGTACTTC	CASSQGGLHQETQYF
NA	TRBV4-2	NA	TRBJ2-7	TGTGCCAGCAGCCCCGGGACCACACTACGCGACGAGCGGTACTTC	CASSPGTTLRDERYF
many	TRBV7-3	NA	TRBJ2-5	TGTGCCAGCAGCTCTACAGGGCCTCAAGAGACCCAGTACTTC	CASSSTGPQETQYF
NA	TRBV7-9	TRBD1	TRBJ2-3	TGTGCCAGCAGCACGGCGAGGGGGCAGGCAGATACGCAGTATTTT	CASSTARGQADTQYF
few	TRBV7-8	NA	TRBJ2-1	TGTGCCAGCAGCTTAGTTGGACAACCCGGGAGACATTACACGACCAATGAGCAGTTCTTC	CASSLVGQPGRHYTTNEQFF
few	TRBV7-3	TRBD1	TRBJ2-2	TGTGCCAGCAGCCCAGACAGGGCATACACCGGGGAGCTGTTTTTT	CASSPDRAYTGELFF
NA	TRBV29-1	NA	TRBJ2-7	TGCAGCGTTGAGCTGTCCGGGAGCGACTACAATGAGCAGTACTTC	CSVELSGSDYNEQYF
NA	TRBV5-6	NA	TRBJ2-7	TGTGCCAGCAGTCCCGGGACTGCATTATACGAGCAGTACTTC	CASSPGTALYEQYF